This TCR beta chain was captured in a study of cytomegalovirus exposure and HLA in healthy donors. At the level of the study: Ancestry clustering placed around 80% of some 400 genotyped donors in the Caucasian-associated cluster.

Of note for this clone: Its specificity is unknown.

General study findings and limits: Testing in vitro showed a few CMV-associated chains specific for CMV antigens. In a later analysis, parvovirus B19, influenza, CMV and Epstein-Barr virus appeared linked to several top co-occurrence clusters.

PCR involved 60 Vbeta and 13 Jbeta primers. Clones were read by immunoSEQ multiplex PCR, and TCRdb kept only the in-frame ones, dropping some. Seen here are approximately 160,000 clones, more than 65% observed once, and the top ten hold 1.6%. The CDR3 runs 12 residues. Trimming removed 1 base from V and 8 bases from J, with 11 bases in between. Germline lookup yields CDR1 SQVTM and CDR2 ANQGSEA. The specimen was PBMCs. This receptor was identified in a woman aged 30 to 39 in good health and CMV-seronegative. V and J are TRBV29-1 and TRBJ1-1; the D is unclear. Written as DNA, the CDR3 is TGCAGCGTTGAAGCGAGGGCCGCCGAAGCTTTCTTT. It yields the protein CSVEARAAEAFF.